This entry lists 32 T cell receptor beta chains sequenced from one sample in a study of blood T cell repertoires in COVID-19 (dated by TCRdb to about 2020). To prepare the library, the immunoSEQ multiplex PCR assay was applied. The source is immuneACCESS, and TCRdb retained only in-frame sequences with V and J called. Part of the clones is not carried over; for the studies checked, unresolved V genes explain less than half of this, and the remainder is unexplained. The sample profile shows tens of thousands of clones; approximately 83% of them were found once. Around 46% of the sample is in the top ten clones. The material sequenced was peripheral blood. These TCRs come from a man between 65 and 85 years old with acute or convalescent COVID-19.

V gene TRBV18 combines with J gene TRBJ1-2; the D gene is possibly TRBD1 (6 bases). The CDR3 sequence is 14 residues long. Per the germline V gene, CDR1 is KGHSH and CDR2 is LQKENI. V gave up 2 bases and J gave up 3 bases, with 10 bases separating them. This CDR3 reads CASSPGAGDYGYTF. The CDR3 bases are TGTGCCAGCTCACCAGGGGCAGGGGACTATGGCTACACCTTC. The full variable domain, rest sourced from reference TRBV18 and TRBJ1-2, is NAGVMQNPRHLVRRRGQEARLRCSPMKGHSHVYWYRQLPEEGLKFMVYLQKENIIDESGMPKERFSAEFPKEGPSILRIQQVVRGDSAAYFCASSPGAGDYGYTFGSGTRLTVV.

The chain uses TRBV7-2 and TRBJ1-2; the D gene is possibly TRBD1 (5 bases). The germline V and J ends were trimmed by 5 bases and 8 bases, with 18 bases remaining between them. Germline values: CDR1 SGHTA, CDR2 FQGNSA. The CDR3 consists of 14 residues. The CDR3 DNA is TGTGCCAGCAGCCTTATGACCCCCGGGGGAGGCTACACCTTC. Its translation is CASSLMTPGGGYTF.

J is TRBJ1-1 and V is TRBV3-1 (or the pseudogene TRBV3-2); D remains unclear. The CDR3 is 12 residues long. The germline V gene has CDR1 LGHDT and CDR2 YNNKEL (reference sequence). V shed 4 bases and J shed 5 bases, with 8 bases lying between them. The CDR3 sequence is CASSLEGTEAFF. CDR3 DNA: TGTGCCAGCAGCCTCGAGGGTACTGAAGCTTTCTTT.

The chain recombines TRBV6-6 with TRBJ1-4; D possibly corresponds to TRBD1 (5 bases). The CDR3 consists of 16 residues. The germline V gene has CDR1 MNHNY and CDR2 SVGAGI (reference sequence). V dropped 5 bases and J dropped 3 bases, with 16 bases sitting between them. This CDR3 is CASSPQGLEANEKLFF. Here the CDR3 DNA reads TGTGCCAGCAGTCCGCAGGGCCTAGAGGCTAATGAAAAACTGTTTTTT.

This chain connects TRBV19 to TRBJ1-2; unclear D gene. This CDR3 has 15 residues. The germline CDR1 and CDR2 sequences are LNHDA and SQIVND (reference sequence). The V and J ends lost 1 base and 4 bases respectively, with 13 bases between them. CDR3 nucleotides: TGTGCCAGTAGTATAGGGCAACAGAGTTCCTATGGCTACACCTTC. It encodes CASSIGQQSSYGYTF.

This clone was counted a single time. This chain uses TRBV6-5 with TRBJ2-7; TRBD1 aligns across 7 bases. With 6 bases clipped from V and 6 bases from J, the junction kept 8 bases outside the gene matches. Looked up from germline, CDR1 is MNHEY and CDR2 is SVGAGI. The CDR3 covers 13 residues. The chain's CDR3 is CASSRTGRGEQYF. The CDR3 region has the DNA TGTGCCAGCAGCAGGACAGGCCGAGGCGAGCAGTACTTC.

The V call is TRBV20-1, the J call TRBJ2-1; D gene ambiguous. CDR1 is DFQATT, CDR2 SNEGSKA, per germline (reference sequence). This CDR3 has 11 amino acids. The V end lost 6 bases, the J end lost 7 bases, and 10 bases lay between the germline ends. For the CDR3, the DNA is TGCAGTGCCCTTACAATGAATGAGCAGTTCTTC. The encoded protein is CSALTMNEQFF.

This clone occurred once. The chain has TRBV11-2 and TRBJ2-1; TRBD2 matches at 11 bases. V was pared by 5 bases and J by 6 bases, with 6 bases of the junction left unmatched. CDR3 size: 15 residues. CDR1 and CDR2 (germline): SGHAT, FQNNGV. The CDR3 region is CASSLSGRAPNEQFF. The CDR3 nucleotides are TGTGCCAGCAGCCTTAGCGGGAGGGCCCCCAATGAGCAGTTCTTC. Full variable domain (remainder filled in from reference TRBV11-2 and TRBJ2-1): EAGVAQSPRYKIIEKRQSVAFWCNPISGHATLYWYQQILGQGPKLLIQFQNNGVVDDSQLPKDRFSAERLKGVDSTLKIQPAKLEDSAVYLCASSLSGRAPNEQFFGPGTRLTVL.

The J gene is TRBJ1-2, the V gene TRBV4-3, with 8 bases that match TRBD1. Germline V gives CDR1 LGHNA, CDR2 YSLEER. V lost 3 bases, J lost 6 bases, and 9 bases stayed unmatched. The CDR3 extends over 15 amino acids. CDR3 sequence reads: CASSHGVDREDGYTF. DNA of the CDR3: TGCGCCAGCAGCCATGGAGTGGACAGGGAGGATGGCTACACCTTC.

The chain is built from TRBV4-1 and TRBJ2-3, with a tentative D call TRBD2 (5 bases). V was clipped by 6 bases and J by 0 bases, with 13 bases between them. Germline loops: CDR1 MGHRA, CDR2 YSYEKL. The CDR3 extends over 15 amino acids. The CDR3 region is CASRGLAPSTDTQYF. The DNA for the CDR3 is TGCGCCAGCAGGGGCCTAGCCCCTAGCACAGATACGCAGTATTTT.

The gene calls are TRBV7-8 and TRBJ1-1; TRBD1 might be the D (6 bases). The V end was cut by 1 base, the J end by 2 bases, with 14 bases between. Germline CDR1 SGHVS, CDR2 FQNEAQ. The CDR3 has 16 residues. Here the CDR3 reads CASSLGGGVVNTEAFF. The CDR3 coding sequence is TGTGCCAGCAGCTTAGGGGGGGGCGTGGTCAACACTGAAGCTTTCTTT. Filled out from reference TRBV7-8 and TRBJ1-1, the complete variable domain reads GAGVSQSPRYKVAKRGQDVALRCDPISGHVSLFWYQQALGQGPEFLTYFQNEAQLDKSGLPSDRFFAERPEGSVSTLKIQRTQQEDSAVYLCASSLGGGVVNTEAFFGQGTRLTVV.

This chain joins TRBV3-1 (or the pseudogene TRBV3-2) and TRBJ1-2; D not resolved. V lost 1 base and J 2 bases, leaving 8 bases between the germline ends. This CDR3 region has 14 residues. Germline V lookup: CDR1 LGHDT, CDR2 YNNKEL (reference sequence). CDR3 sequence reads: CASSQVGGNYGYTF. The DNA for the CDR3 is TGTGCCAGCAGCCAAGTCGGCGGAAACTATGGCTACACCTTC.

The V gene is TRBV7-7, the J gene TRBJ2-3, with D perhaps TRBD2 (6 bases). The CDR3 runs 15 residues. V lost 8 bases and J lost 1, with 16 bases in between. Per the germline V gene, CDR1 is SSHAT and CDR2 is FNYEAQ (reference sequence). The CDR3 loop is CASSTGTGGTDTQYF. The CDR3 DNA reads as TGTGCCAGCTCCACTGGGACTGGGGGCACAGATACGCAGTATTTT.

V and J are TRBV19 and TRBJ2-3; D gene uncertain. The CDR3 covers 11 residues. V lost 5 bases, J lost 5 bases, and 5 bases lay in between. Germline CDR1 and CDR2: LNHDA and SQIVND (reference sequence). The CDR3 loop reads CASSEVDTQYF. CDR3 nucleotide sequence: TGTGCCAGTAGTGAGGTAGATACGCAGTATTTT.

This clone has a single count. The genes are TRBV10-3 and TRBJ1-1, with 7 bases that match TRBD1. From germline, CDR1 is ENHRY and CDR2 SYGVKD. This CDR3 is 13 amino acids long. V shed 6 bases, J shed 1 base, and the junction held 2 bases outside the gene matches. CDR3 nucleotide sequence: TGTGCCATCAGCCGGACAGGGAACACTGAAGCTTTCTTT. It codes for CAISRTGNTEAFF.

This chain uses TRBV7-2 with TRBJ1-1; D remains unclear. CDR3 size: 14 residues. Deletions cut 1 base from V and 5 bases from J, with 11 bases between. Looked up from germline, CDR1 is SGHTA and CDR2 is FQGNSA. CDR3 sequence reads: CASSLVGVRTEAFF. DNA of the CDR3: TGTGCCAGCAGCTTAGTAGGCGTCAGGACTGAAGCTTTCTTT.

The V call is TRBV12-3 or TRBV12-4, the J call TRBJ2-7, with a tentative D call TRBD2 (6 bases). The CDR3 loop spans 12 amino acids. V lost 7 bases to trimming and J lost 5 bases, with 12 bases between them. Here the CDR3 DNA reads TGTGCCAGCAACCAGGGACTCAACGAGCAGTACTTC. Protein: CASNQGLNEQYF.

The chain combines TRBV7-7 with TRBJ2-5; 8 nucleotides agree with TRBD1. The CDR3 covers 16 residues. V gave up 5 bases and J gave up 5 bases; unmatched junction bases: 13. Germline CDR1 is SSHAT and CDR2 is FNYEAQ (reference sequence). CDR3 region: CASSPGPGGFVETQYF. CDR3 in DNA: TGTGCCAGCAGCCCGGGCCCAGGGGGCTTTGTGGAGACCCAGTACTTC.

This chain uses TRBV5-1 with TRBJ2-3, with 10 bases matching TRBD2. Germline CDR1 SGHRS, CDR2 YFSETQ. V lost 3 bases, J lost 5 bases, and 6 bases stayed unmatched. CDR3 size: 15 residues. CDR3 residues: CASSSSGGGLDTQYF. Written as DNA, the CDR3 is TGCGCCAGCAGCTCTAGCGGGGGAGGCCTAGATACGCAGTATTTT.

CDR3 sequence: CASSFRLAGGLETQYF. For the CDR3, the DNA is TGTGCCAGCAGCTTCCGACTAGCGGGGGGGCTAGAGACCCAGTACTTC. V gene TRBV7-7 combines with J gene TRBJ2-5; 14 nucleotides match TRBD2. CDR1 is SSHAT, CDR2 FNYEAQ, per germline (reference sequence). The CDR3 loop spans 16 amino acids. Unmatched junction bases numbered 4, after V lost 3 bases and J lost 4 bases. Using reference TRBV7-7 and TRBJ2-5 for the parts outside the CDR3, the full variable domain is GAGVSQSPRYKVTKRGQDVTLRCDPISSHATLYWYQQALGQGPEFLTYFNYEAQPDKSGLPSDRFSAERPEGSISTLTIQRTEQRDSAMYRCASSFRLAGGLETQYFGPGTRLLVL.

This clone was seen only a few times. V gene TRBV2 combines with J gene TRBJ2-5, with 7 bases aligning to TRBD2. J lost 3 bases, V lost 7 bases, and 14 bases had no gene match. The CDR3 runs to 16 residues. Germline V gives CDR1 SNHLY, CDR2 FYNNEI. CDR3 loop: CASTPRDYSAKETQYF. For the CDR3, the DNA is TGTGCCAGCACCCCCCGGGACTACAGTGCAAAAGAGACCCAGTACTTC.

V usage is TRBV7-2 and J usage is TRBJ1-3; D is unresolved. The V and J ends lost 2 bases and 3 bases respectively, with 5 bases between them. Germline lookup yields CDR1 SGHTA and CDR2 FQGNSA. The CDR3 length is 13 residues. The CDR3 sequence is CASSLSVGNTIYF. CDR3 DNA: TGTGCCAGCAGCTTATCGGTTGGAAACACCATATATTTT.

The chain's CDR3 is CASSLTTFSGNTIYF. CDR3 sequence (DNA): TGTGCCAGCAGCCTAACCACCTTCTCTGGAAACACCATATATTTT. J is TRBJ1-3 and V is TRBV7-2; D not certain. This CDR3 has 15 residues. Germline V lookup: CDR1 SGHTA, CDR2 FQGNSA. V lost 5 bases and J 0 bases, leaving 11 bases between the germline ends.

A single count supports this clone. This chain connects TRBV20-1 to TRBJ2-3; TRBD2 aligns across 7 bases. Losses at the gene ends were 3 bases for V and 7 bases for J; bases not matched to a gene: 7. This CDR3 is built from 13 residues. Germline V gene sequence: CDR1 DFQATT, CDR2 SNEGSKA (reference sequence). The CDR3 loop is CSASPSGMNTQYF. CDR3 nucleotide sequence: TGCAGTGCTAGTCCCAGCGGGATGAATACGCAGTATTTT.

The chain uses TRBV24-1 and TRBJ1-2; the D gene is possibly TRBD1 (5 bases). The V end was cut by 1 base, the J end by 6 bases, with 17 bases between. The germline gives CDR1 KGHDR, CDR2 SFDVKD. The CDR3 extends over 16 amino acids. The CDR3 region has the DNA TGTGCCACCAGTGATTTTGCTTTAAGGGGTGTTGATGGCTACACCTTC. Translation gives CATSDFALRGVDGYTF.

J is TRBJ2-1 and V is TRBV30; 8 bases are shared with TRBD2. The junction had 8 bases not matched to a gene; V was cut back by 7 bases and J by 15 bases. CDR1 is GTSNPN and CDR2 is SVGIG in the germline V gene (reference sequence). The CDR3 sequence is 10 residues long. The CDR3 coding sequence is TGTGCCTCCTCGGGGGGGAGGGGGTTCTTC. Residues: CASSGGRGFF.

This clone was seen just once. The V call is TRBV7-2, the J call TRBJ2-2; D is possibly TRBD1 (6 bases). CDR3 length: 17 amino acids. Trimming cost V 1 base and J 3 bases, with 15 bases left between them. Germline-derived CDR1 and CDR2 are SGHTA and FQGNSA. The CDR3 DNA sequence: TGTGCCAGCAGCTTAGGGGGGCGGCCAGGGGACACCGGGGAGCTGTTTTTT. This encodes CASSLGGRPGDTGELFF.

The chain combines TRBV7-3 with TRBJ2-1, with 11 bases that match TRBD2. Germline V gives CDR1 SGHTA, CDR2 FQGTGA. V shed 2 bases, J shed 9 bases, and the junction held 9 bases outside the gene matches. The CDR3 totals 16 residues. CDR3 residues: CASSLEGTSGSGEQFF. In nucleotides, the CDR3 is TGTGCCAGCAGCTTAGAAGGGACTAGCGGATCCGGTGAGCAGTTCTTC. The full variable domain, in which reference TRBV7-3 and TRBJ2-1 provide the parts outside the CDR3, is GAGVSQTPSNKVTEKGKYVELRCDPISGHTALYWYRQSLGQGPEFLIYFQGTGAADDSGLPNDRFFAVRPEGSVSTLKIQRTERGDSAVYLCASSLEGTSGSGEQFFGPGTRLTVL.

The table lists this clone with a count of one. The J gene is TRBJ1-6, the V gene TRBV5-4; D is perhaps TRBD1 (6 bases). V was shortened by 1 base and J by 7 bases, with 15 bases between the two germline ends. The germline V gene encodes CDR1 SGHNT and CDR2 YYREEE (reference sequence). This CDR3 spans 16 amino acids. The chain's CDR3 is CASSLSSGERNSPLHF. In nucleotides, the CDR3 is TGTGCCAGCAGCTTGAGTTCAGGGGAACGGAATTCACCCCTCCACTTT.

V is TRBV27 and J is TRBJ1-1, with TRBD1 matching over 7 bases. From germline, CDR1 is MNHEY and CDR2 SMNVEV (reference sequence). The CDR3 has 14 amino acids. V was clipped by 4 bases and J by 1 base; unmatched bases: 3. CDR3 sequence reads: CASSWTGSNTEAFF. For the CDR3, the DNA is TGTGCCAGCAGTTGGACAGGATCGAACACTGAAGCTTTCTTT.

The J gene is TRBJ1-1, the V gene TRBV30; TRBD1 agrees at 7 bases. The CDR3 totals 13 residues. The J segment lost 4 bases and the V segment lost 5 bases, leaving 7 bases of the junction unmatched. In germline, CDR1 is GTSNPN, CDR2 SVGIG (reference sequence). The CDR3 region has the DNA TGTGCCTGGGGGGTTCAGGGGGGCACTGAAGCTTTCTTT. Translation gives CAWGVQGGTEAFF.

This clone was picked up one time. The V call is TRBV5-1, the J call TRBJ1-5, with D uncertain. The CDR3 sequence is 15 residues long. Per germline, CDR1 SGHRS and CDR2 YFSETQ. The V end lost 1 base, the J end lost 5 bases, and 13 bases lay between the germline ends. The CDR3 nucleotides are TGCGCCAGCAGCTTGTCTGGGCAGAATTATCAGCCCCAGCATTTT. Protein product: CASSLSGQNYQPQHF.